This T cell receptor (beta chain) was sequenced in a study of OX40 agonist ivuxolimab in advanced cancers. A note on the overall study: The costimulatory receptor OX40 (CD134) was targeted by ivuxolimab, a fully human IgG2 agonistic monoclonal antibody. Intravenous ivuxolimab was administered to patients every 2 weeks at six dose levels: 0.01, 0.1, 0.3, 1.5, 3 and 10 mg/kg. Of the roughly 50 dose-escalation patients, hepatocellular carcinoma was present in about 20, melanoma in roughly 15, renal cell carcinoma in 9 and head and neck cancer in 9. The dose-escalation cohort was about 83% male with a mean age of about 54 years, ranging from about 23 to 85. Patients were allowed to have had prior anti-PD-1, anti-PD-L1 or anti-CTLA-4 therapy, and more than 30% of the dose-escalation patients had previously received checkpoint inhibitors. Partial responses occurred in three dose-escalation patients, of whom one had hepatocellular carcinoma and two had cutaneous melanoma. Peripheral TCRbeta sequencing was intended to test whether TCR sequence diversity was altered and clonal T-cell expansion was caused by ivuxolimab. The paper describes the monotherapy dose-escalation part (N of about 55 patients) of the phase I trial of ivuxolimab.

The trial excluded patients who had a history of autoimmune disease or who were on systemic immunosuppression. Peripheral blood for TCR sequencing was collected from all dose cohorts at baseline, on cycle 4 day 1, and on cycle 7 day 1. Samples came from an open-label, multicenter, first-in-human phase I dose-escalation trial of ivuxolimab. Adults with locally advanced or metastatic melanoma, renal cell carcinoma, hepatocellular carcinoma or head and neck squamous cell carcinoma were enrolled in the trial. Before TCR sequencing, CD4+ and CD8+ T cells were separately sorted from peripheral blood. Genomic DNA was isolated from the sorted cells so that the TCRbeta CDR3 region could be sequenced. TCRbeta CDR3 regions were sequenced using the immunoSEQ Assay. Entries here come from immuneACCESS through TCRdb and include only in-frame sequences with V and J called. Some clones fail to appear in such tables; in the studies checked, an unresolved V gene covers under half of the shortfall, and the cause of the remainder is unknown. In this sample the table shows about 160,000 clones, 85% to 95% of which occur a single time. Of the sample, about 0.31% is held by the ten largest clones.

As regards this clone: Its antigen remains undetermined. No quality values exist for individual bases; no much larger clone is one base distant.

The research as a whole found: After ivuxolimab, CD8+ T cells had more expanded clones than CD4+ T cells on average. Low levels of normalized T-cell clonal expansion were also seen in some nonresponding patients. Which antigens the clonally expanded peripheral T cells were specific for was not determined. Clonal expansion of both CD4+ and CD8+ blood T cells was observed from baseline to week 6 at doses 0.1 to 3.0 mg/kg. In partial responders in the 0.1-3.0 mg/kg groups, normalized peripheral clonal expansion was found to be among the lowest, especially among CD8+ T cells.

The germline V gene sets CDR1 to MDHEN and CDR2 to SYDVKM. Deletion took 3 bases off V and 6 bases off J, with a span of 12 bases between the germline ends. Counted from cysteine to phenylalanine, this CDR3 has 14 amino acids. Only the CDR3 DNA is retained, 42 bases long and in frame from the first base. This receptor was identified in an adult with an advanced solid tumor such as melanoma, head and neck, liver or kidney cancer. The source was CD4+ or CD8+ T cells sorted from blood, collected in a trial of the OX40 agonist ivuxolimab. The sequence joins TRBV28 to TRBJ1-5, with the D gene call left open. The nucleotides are TGTGCCAGCAGTTTTTCGACGAATAGTCAGCCCCAGCATTTT. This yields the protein CASSFSTNSQPQHF.